The T cell receptor beta chain described here comes from a study of T cell responses to AZD1222 COVID-19 vaccine. Profiling relied on immunoSEQ multiplex PCR, and the TCRdb table lists in-frame clones only, not all of them. The sample consists of around 200,000 clones, 94% of them appearing once. The sequences come from peripheral blood, collected 28 days after the second AZD1222 dose. This clonotype originated in an adult who received the AZD1222 COVID-19 vaccine.

The CDR3 nucleotides read TGTGCCTGGAGAGGGGCTAGCGCCCGCACAGATACGCAGTATTTT. This sequence encodes CAWRGASARTDTQYF. This chain connects TRBV30 to TRBJ2-3; possibly TRBD2 for D (6 bases). Germline CDR1 and CDR2: GTSNPN and SVGIG (reference sequence). CDR3 length: 15 residues. Trimming pared 3 bases from V and 1 base from J, leaving 14 bases between.